The 12 T cell receptor beta chains listed next were all sequenced from one sample in a study of blood T cell repertoires in COVID-19. Repertoires were generated with immunoSEQ multiplex PCR, while TCRdb's copy carries only in-frame clones and drops some. Here the sample spans 300,000 to 350,000 clones, 75% to 95% being singletons. The sequenced sample consisted of peripheral blood. These receptors originate from a woman in her twenties or thirties with COVID-19, enrolled during active disease.

The chain has TRBV9 and TRBJ1-2; 8 bases align to TRBD1. The trim removed 3 bases at V and 4 bases at J, leaving 5 bases unmatched. From germline, CDR1 is SGDLS and CDR2 YYNGEE. CDR3 length equals 14 residues. Here the CDR3 reads CASSARGQAYGYTF. Here the CDR3 DNA reads TGTGCCAGCAGCGCGCGGGGACAGGCCTATGGCTACACCTTC.

V is TRBV7-8 and J is TRBJ2-1, with 14 bases identical to TRBD2. Trimming took 2 bases from V and 2 from J; bases not matched to a gene: 8. Per the germline V gene, CDR1 is SGHVS and CDR2 is FQNEAQ. This CDR3 spans 19 amino acids. CDR3 nucleotide sequence: TGTGCCAGCAGCTTACCATGGGGACTAGCGGGGGCTCCCTACAATGAGCAGTTCTTC. Encoded protein: CASSLPWGLAGAPYNEQFF.

The chain links TRBV10-3 to TRBJ2-3, with 7 bases fitting TRBD2. Germline V gene sequence: CDR1 ENHRY, CDR2 SYGVKD. The CDR3 is 14 amino acids. Trimming cost V 0 bases and J 8 bases; bases outside gene matches: 5. The CDR3 coding sequence is TGTGCCATCAGTGAGTCTGGCGGGGGAGGTACGCAGTATTTT. Translation gives CAISESGGGGTQYF.

The chain employs TRBV2 and TRBJ2-3; D is perhaps TRBD2 (6 bases). Germline CDR1 is SNHLY and CDR2 is FYNNEI. Deletions cut 4 bases from V and 5 bases from J, with 22 bases between. This CDR3 has 17 residues. The CDR3 DNA sequence: TGTGCCAGCAGTGTCTGGCGGGACCAATCGGTCGGAGATACGCAGTATTTT. It codes for CASSVWRDQSVGDTQYF.

CDR3 sequence: CASSPDRGFAEQYF. The CDR3 DNA sequence: TGTGCCAGCAGCCCCGACAGGGGTTTCGCCGAGCAGTACTTC. This chain connects TRBV6-5 to TRBJ2-7, with 8 bases that match TRBD1. Germline CDR1 MNHEY, CDR2 SVGAGI. CDR3 length: 14 amino acids. Trimming took 6 bases from V and 6 from J; bases not matched to a gene: 10.

The chain carries TRBV11-2 and TRBJ1-6; 7 bases align to TRBD1. Germline CDR1 reads SGHAT; CDR2 reads FQNNGV. The J segment lost 6 bases and the V segment lost 5 bases, leaving 7 bases of the junction unmatched. The CDR3 contains 15 residues. Here the CDR3 reads CASSVPGTANSPLHF. CDR3 DNA sequence: TGTGCCAGCAGCGTACCAGGGACAGCTAATTCACCCCTCCACTTT.

The gene calls are TRBV3-1 (or the pseudogene TRBV3-2) and TRBJ1-2, with D possibly TRBD1 on 6 matching bases. Germline assignment: CDR1 LGHDT and CDR2 YNNKEL (reference sequence). V was trimmed by 5 bases and J by 4 bases, leaving 14 bases between them. CDR3 length: 14 residues. Here the CDR3 DNA reads TGTGCCAGCAGCGACACCCGGGGGGCCTATGGCTACACCTTC. Its translation is CASSDTRGAYGYTF.

This chain uses TRBV7-2 with TRBJ1-2, with 7 nucleotides matching TRBD1. CDR3 length equals 14 residues. J was trimmed by 8 bases and V by 4 bases; bases with no gene match: 10. Germline V gene data show CDR1 as SGHTA and CDR2 as FQGNSA. The DNA of the CDR3 is TGTGCCAGCAGCTCCGGGACAGTCTACGCAGGCTACACCTTC. It yields the protein CASSSGTVYAGYTF.

This clone appeared a few times. The rearrangement uses TRBV3-1 (or the pseudogene TRBV3-2) and TRBJ2-2; 7 nucleotides agree with TRBD2. The CDR3 contains 17 residues. Trimming removed 3 bases from V and 7 bases from J; junction bases left unmatched: 14. Per the germline V gene, CDR1 is LGHDT and CDR2 is YNNKEL (reference sequence). CDR3 coding DNA: TGTGCCAGCAGCCACATTTGGGGGAGCGGGGCAATCGGGGAGCTGTTTTTT. Its translation is CASSHIWGSGAIGELFF.

This chain uses TRBV4-3 with TRBJ2-4, with a possible D match to TRBD1 (5 bases). V was pared by 4 bases and J by 0 bases, with 10 bases between. The CDR3 length is 15 residues. CDR1 is LGHNA, CDR2 YSLEER, per germline. The DNA for the CDR3 is TGCGCCAGCAGCCCGACAGCGCTAGCCAAAAACATTCAGTACTTC. As protein: CASSPTALAKNIQYF.

This chain uses TRBV9 with TRBJ2-1, with D uncertain. CDR1 SGDLS and CDR2 YYNGEE come from the germline V gene. Trimming left V 0 bases short and J 9 bases short, with 16 bases between. The CDR3 runs to 15 residues. The CDR3 coding sequence is TGTGCCAGCAGCGTAGATGCTAGAGCCCGCGGTGAGCAGTTCTTC. Translated, it gives CASSVDARARGEQFF.

The chain carries TRBV24-1 and TRBJ2-7; D not resolved. The CDR3 covers 13 residues. V shed 2 bases and J shed 6 bases, with 10 bases lying between them. From germline, CDR1 is KGHDR and CDR2 SFDVKD. In DNA form, the CDR3 reads TGTGCCACCAGTGATTCCCCCTCCAGCGAGCAGTACTTC. Translating it yields CATSDSPSSEQYF.